This TCR beta chain was obtained from a study of cytomegalovirus exposure and HLA in healthy donors. Study information: In a later analysis, the 100 to 150 validation repertoires were reported to have used the same platform as the approximately 700 first-cohort repertoires.

Study-level findings and limits: In vitro assays verified that three CMV-associated chains recognized CMV antigens specifically. The study designated 150 or so TCR beta chains cytomegalovirus-associated. Reportedly, cytomegalovirus status was diagnosed with high sensitivity and specificity.

Trimming removed 4 bases from V and 4 bases from J; junction bases left unmatched: 8. From germline, CDR1 is SGHRS and CDR2 YFSETQ. The CDR3 is 15 residues long. A remark on this clone: The antigen is undetermined.

The protocol was immunoSEQ multiplex PCR, while the TCRdb copy is restricted to in-frame clones and leaves out a portion. The table has 71,000 or so clones, just under 95% seen once. The chain joins TRBV5-1 to TRBJ1-2; TRBD1 matches at 9 bases. Sequencing was carried out using PBMCs. The TCR was taken from a man aged 18 to 30 in good health and CMV-seropositive. The CDR3 here is CASSAGQGMGYGYTF. The CDR3 coding sequence is TGCGCCAGCAGCGCCGGACAGGGGATGGGCTATGGCTACACCTTC.